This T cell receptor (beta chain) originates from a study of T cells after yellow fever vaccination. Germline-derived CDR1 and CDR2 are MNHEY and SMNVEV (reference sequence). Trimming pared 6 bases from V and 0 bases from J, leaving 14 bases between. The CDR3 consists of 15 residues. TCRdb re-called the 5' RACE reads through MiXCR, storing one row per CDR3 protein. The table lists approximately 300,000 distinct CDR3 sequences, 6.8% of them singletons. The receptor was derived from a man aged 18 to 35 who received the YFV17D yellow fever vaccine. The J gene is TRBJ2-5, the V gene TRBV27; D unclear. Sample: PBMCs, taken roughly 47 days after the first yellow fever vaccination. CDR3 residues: CASRLRRAYQETQYF. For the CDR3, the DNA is TGTGCCAGCAGGTTGCGCCGGGCCTACCAAGAGACCCAGTACTTC.